The 13 T cell receptor beta chains below come from one sample, sequenced in a study of T cell responses to AZD1222 COVID-19 vaccine. Generated by immunoSEQ multiplex PCR, the TCRdb table keeps only in-frame clones and is missing some. The sample includes tens of thousands of clones, about 90% of them seen just once. Sequencing used peripheral blood, obtained on day 0 of AZD1222 vaccination. The receptors originated from an adult in good health.

The rearrangement links TRBV29-1 to TRBJ1-1, with a tentative D call TRBD1 (6 bases). V was pared by 3 bases and J by 0 bases, with 8 bases between. The germline V gene has CDR1 SQVTM and CDR2 ANQGSEA. There are 13 residues in the CDR3. The CDR3 coding sequence is TGCAGCGTTGAGAGGGGGGTGAACACTGAAGCTTTCTTT. Encoded protein: CSVERGVNTEAFF.

This chain connects TRBV6-5 to TRBJ1-3; D not certain. Between the trimmed V and J ends, which lost 6 bases and 2 bases, there was a span of 14 bases. This CDR3 comprises 15 residues. Germline V lookup: CDR1 MNHEY, CDR2 SVGAGI. CDR3: CASRPSSGTGNTIYF. The CDR3 nucleotides are TGTGCCAGCAGACCCTCATCGGGTACTGGAAACACCATATATTTT.

The chain joins TRBV11-2 to TRBJ2-5, with D perhaps matching TRBD1 (6 bases). The CDR3 extends over 16 amino acids. The V end was cut by 5 bases, the J end by 4 bases, with 20 bases between. Germline CDR1 is SGHAT and CDR2 is FQNNGV. CDR3 coding DNA: TGTGCCAGCAGCCCAACAGGGCCGTTCAACGTAGAGACCCAGTACTTC. Protein: CASSPTGPFNVETQYF. The whole variable domain, filled in from reference TRBV11-2 and TRBJ2-5, reads EAGVAQSPRYKIIEKRQSVAFWCNPISGHATLYWYQQILGQGPKLLIQFQNNGVVDDSQLPKDRFSAERLKGVDSTLKIQPAKLEDSAVYLCASSPTGPFNVETQYFGPGTRLLVL.

The rearrangement uses TRBV6-5 and TRBJ1-1; D not resolved. The CDR3 covers 13 residues. Germline values: CDR1 MNHEY, CDR2 SVGAGI. Trimming left V 6 bases short and J 1 base short, with 9 bases between. In DNA, the CDR3 is TGTGCCAGCAGCCGTCAAAGGAACACTGAAGCTTTCTTT. Amino acid sequence: CASSRQRNTEAFF.

This chain connects TRBV27 to TRBJ1-1; D is unclear. The germline V gene encodes CDR1 MNHEY and CDR2 SMNVEV (reference sequence). Trimming removed 5 bases at V and 12 bases at J, with 19 bases between. The CDR3 totals 13 residues. The CDR3 coding sequence is TGTGCCAGCAGTACTTTCAGGTTGGAGGGTACTTTCTTT. This translates into CASSTFRLEGTFF.

The chain is built from TRBV5-1 and TRBJ1-6, with 8 bases matching TRBD1. The CDR3 runs 16 residues. Germline V gene lookup returns CDR1 SGHRS and CDR2 YFSETQ. V lost 4 bases and J lost 6; bases outside the gene matches: 9. CDR3 protein: CASSVGQGSSNSPLHF. The CDR3 region has the DNA TGCGCCAGCAGCGTAGGACAGGGAAGCTCTAATTCACCCCTCCACTTT.

This chain connects TRBV11-2 to TRBJ2-1; TRBD1 matches 8 bases. Germline V lookup: CDR1 SGHAT, CDR2 FQNNGV. Trimming cost V 5 bases and J 10 bases; bases outside gene matches: 7. The CDR3 runs to 13 residues. The CDR3: CASSPDRGREQFF. CDR3 sequence (DNA): TGTGCCAGCAGCCCCGACAGGGGACGGGAGCAGTTCTTC.

The chain links TRBV19 to TRBJ1-2; no clear D gene. The germline V gene encodes CDR1 LNHDA and CDR2 SQIVND (reference sequence). The CDR3 has 13 amino acids. V was trimmed by 6 bases and J by 3 bases, leaving 11 bases between them. The chain's CDR3 is CASSPLNYYGYTF. CDR3 sequence (DNA): TGTGCCAGTAGCCCCCTCAACTACTATGGCTACACCTTC. The whole variable domain, filled in from reference TRBV19 and TRBJ1-2, reads DGGITQSPKYLFRKEGQNVTLSCEQNLNHDAMYWYRQDPGQGLRLIYYSQIVNDFQKGDIAEGYSVSREKKESFPLTVTSAQKNPTAFYLCASSPLNYYGYTFGSGTRLTVV.

This clone was found a few times. The chain links TRBV7-8 to TRBJ2-1, with D hard to call. The CDR3 spans 14 residues. Trimming took off 6 bases at V and 0 bases at J, with 9 bases between the two ends. Germline V gene sequence: CDR1 SGHVS, CDR2 FQNEAQ. CDR3 sequence reads: CASRTASSYNEQFF. In DNA, the CDR3 is TGTGCCAGCAGGACTGCGAGCTCCTACAATGAGCAGTTCTTC.

V is TRBV6-5 and J is TRBJ1-1, with D maybe TRBD1 (5 bases). Between the trimmed V and J ends, which lost 10 bases and 0 bases, there was a span of 18 bases. The CDR3 loop spans 15 amino acids. Germline CDR1 MNHEY, CDR2 SVGAGI. CDR3 sequence: CATSLQTVLNTEAFF. In DNA, the CDR3 is TGTGCCACCTCGTTACAGACAGTCCTGAACACTGAAGCTTTCTTT.

This rearrangement joins TRBV15 to TRBJ1-1; D gene ambiguous. V was clipped by 0 bases and J by 6 bases, with 11 bases between them. This CDR3 is 14 amino acids long. The germline gives CDR1 LNHNV, CDR2 YYDKDF (reference sequence). The CDR3 loop reads CATSRDGGVAEAFF. CDR3 coding DNA: TGTGCCACCAGCAGAGATGGCGGTGTCGCTGAAGCTTTCTTT.

V is TRBV7-9 and J is TRBJ2-1; tentative D call: TRBD2 (7 bases). V was shortened by 4 bases and J by 4 bases, with 14 bases between the two germline ends. CDR3 length equals 15 residues. Germline V gives CDR1 SEHNR, CDR2 FQNEAQ (reference sequence). The CDR3 nucleotides are TGTGCCAGCAGCTCTTACGGGGGGCAGTACAATGAGCAGTTCTTC. This codes for CASSSYGGQYNEQFF.

V and J are TRBV6-5 and TRBJ1-1; 9 bases fit TRBD1. Trimming cost V 7 bases and J 11 bases; bases outside gene matches: 14. In germline, CDR1 is MNHEY, CDR2 SVGAGI. This CDR3 is 14 amino acids long. The CDR3 nucleotides are TGTGCCAGCATCGAACAGGGGGCGCCTAACAGGGCTTTCTTT. Translating it yields CASIEQGAPNRAFF.